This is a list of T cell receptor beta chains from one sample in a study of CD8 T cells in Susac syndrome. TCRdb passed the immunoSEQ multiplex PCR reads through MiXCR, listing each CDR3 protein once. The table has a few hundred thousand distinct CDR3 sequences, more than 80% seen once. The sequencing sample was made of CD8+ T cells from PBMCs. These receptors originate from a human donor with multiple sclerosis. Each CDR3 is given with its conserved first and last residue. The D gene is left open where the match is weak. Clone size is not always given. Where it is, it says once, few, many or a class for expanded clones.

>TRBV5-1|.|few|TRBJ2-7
TGCGCCAGCAGCTTCCCGGACTCCTACGAGCAGTACTTC
CASSFPDSYEQYF
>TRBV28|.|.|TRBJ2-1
TGTGCCAGCAGCCGTATGGGGGGACAGACCAACAATGAGCAGTTCTTC
CASSRMGGQTNNEQFF
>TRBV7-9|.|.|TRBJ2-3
TGTGCCAGCAGCACCGTAAGGGGGGACTTTGGTGGAGATACGCAGTATTTT
CASSTVRGDFGGDTQYF
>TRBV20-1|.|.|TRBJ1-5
TGCAGTGCTAGCGGATACAATCAGCCCCAGCATTTT
CSASGYNQPQHF
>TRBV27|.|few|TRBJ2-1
TGTGCCAGCAGTTTAGAACAGGGCGCCTACAATGAGCAGTTCTTC
CASSLEQGAYNEQFF
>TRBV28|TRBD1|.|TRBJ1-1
TGTGCCAGCAGTCCGCTCCCCCGACAGGGGAATGAAGCTTTCTTT
CASSPLPRQGNEAFF
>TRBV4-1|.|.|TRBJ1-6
TGCGCCAGCAGCCAAGGATGGGGGAATTCACCCCTCCACTTT
CASSQGWGNSPLHF
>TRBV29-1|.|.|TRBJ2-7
TGCAGCGTCCGGGACCGGCCCTACGAGCAGTACTTC
CSVRDRPYEQYF
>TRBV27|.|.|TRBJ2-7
TGTGCCAGCAGGGACGGGTCCTACGAGCAGTACTTC
CASRDGSYEQYF
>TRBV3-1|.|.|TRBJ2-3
TGTGCCAGCAGCCCGGGACCTATTAAGAGAGATACGCAGTATTTT
CASSPGPIKRDTQYF
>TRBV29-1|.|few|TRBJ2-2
TGCAGCGTTGAGGGGGGGCCGGGGAACACCGGGGAGCTGTTTTTT
CSVEGGPGNTGELFF
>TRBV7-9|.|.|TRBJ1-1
TGTGCCAGCAGCTTTCTCGGGGAGGGGTGGCCTGAAGCTTTCTTT
CASSFLGEGWPEAFF
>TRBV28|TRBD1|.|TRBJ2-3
TGTGCCAGCAGTACGGGACAGGGAGCAGATACGCAGTATTTT
CASSTGQGADTQYF
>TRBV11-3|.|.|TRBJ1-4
TGTGCCAGCAGCCGGACCCCATACGGTGAAAAACTGTTTTTT
CASSRTPYGEKLFF
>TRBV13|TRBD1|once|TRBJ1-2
TGTGCCAGCAGCTTCCAGACAGGGGTGGACTATGGCTACACCTTC
CASSFQTGVDYGYTF
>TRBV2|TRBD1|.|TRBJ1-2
TGTGCCAGCAGGAGTGAGGGGACAGCCTGGGGCTACACCTTC
CASRSEGTAWGYTF
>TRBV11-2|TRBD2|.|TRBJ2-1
TGTGCCAGCAGCTTCGGACTAGCGGGGCCCTACAATGAGCAGTTCTTC
CASSFGLAGPYNEQFF
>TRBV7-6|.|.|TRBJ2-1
TGTGCCAGCAGCCCCGGACAGGGAGGGTACAATGAGCAGTTCTTC
CASSPGQGGYNEQFF
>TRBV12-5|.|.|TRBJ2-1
TGTGCTAGTGCCCTGGGGGCTAGCGACCACAATGAGCAGTTCTTC
CASALGASDHNEQFF
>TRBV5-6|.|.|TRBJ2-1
TGTGCCAGCAGCTTCGCGCCGGTGTACAATGAGCAGTTCTTC
CASSFAPVYNEQFF
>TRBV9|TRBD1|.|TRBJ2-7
TGTGCCAGCAGCGTAGAAAAGGGGGCCCCCTCCTACGAGCAGTACTTC
CASSVEKGAPSYEQYF
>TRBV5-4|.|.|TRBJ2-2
TGTGCCCTGGCAGGGGACTCCGGGGAGCTGTTTTTT
CALAGDSGELFF
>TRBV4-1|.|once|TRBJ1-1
TGCGCCAGCAGCCAGGCAGGGTGGAGAGTAGGCACTGAAGCTTTCTTT
CASSQAGWRVGTEAFF
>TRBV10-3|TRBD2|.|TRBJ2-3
TGTGCCATCAGTGAGTCTCGACTAGCTAATACGCAGTATTTT
CAISESRLANTQYF
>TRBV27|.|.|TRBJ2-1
TGTGCCAGCAGTCCGACAGCGGCCAATGAGCAGTTCTTC
CASSPTAANEQFF
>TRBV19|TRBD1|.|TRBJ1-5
TGTGCCAGTCTTCATCAGGGGGCAGGCAATCAGCCCCAGCATTTT
CASLHQGAGNQPQHF
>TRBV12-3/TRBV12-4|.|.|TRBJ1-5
TGTGCCAGCAGTCCCGACAGGACTCAGCCCCAGCATTTT
CASSPDRTQPQHF
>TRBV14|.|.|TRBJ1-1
TGTGCCAGCAGCCAAGATGGGGACATATGGGCATTGAACACTGAAGCTTTCTTT
CASSQDGDIWALNTEAFF
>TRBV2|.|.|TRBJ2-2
TGTGCCAGCGAGGGAGCCGGGGAGCTGTTTTTT
CASEGAGELFF
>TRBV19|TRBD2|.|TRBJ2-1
TGTGCCAGTAGTTCAGCGCGACTAGCGGAGAGCTCCTACAATGAGCAGTTCTTC
CASSSARLAESSYNEQFF
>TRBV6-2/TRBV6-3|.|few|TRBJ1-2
TGTGCCAGCAGTTACTTCCTGGGGTCGGATGGCTACACCTTC
CASSYFLGSDGYTF